This T cell receptor (beta chain) was retrieved from a study of shared clonotypes between healthy human individuals. Study-wide background: Two women and three men aged 18 to 49 served as donors.

Trimming took 5 bases from V and 5 from J, leaving 16 bases between them. The CDR3 length is 15 residues. CDR1 is SEHNR and CDR2 is FQNEAQ in the germline V gene (reference sequence). Generated by immunoSEQ multiplex PCR, the TCRdb table keeps only in-frame clones and is missing some. Among 1.6 million or so clones listed, roughly 97% were seen once. The TCR was taken from a man aged 25 to 45 in good health. The rearrangement links TRBV7-9 to TRBJ1-5; the D gene is possibly TRBD1 (5 bases). Sequencing used naive CD4+ T cells sorted from blood. The subset: CD45RA+ positively selected. DNA of the CDR3: TGTGCCAGCAGCCTCGGGGCAGGGAGGTATCAGCCCCAGCATTTT. Encoded protein: CASSLGAGRYQPQHF.